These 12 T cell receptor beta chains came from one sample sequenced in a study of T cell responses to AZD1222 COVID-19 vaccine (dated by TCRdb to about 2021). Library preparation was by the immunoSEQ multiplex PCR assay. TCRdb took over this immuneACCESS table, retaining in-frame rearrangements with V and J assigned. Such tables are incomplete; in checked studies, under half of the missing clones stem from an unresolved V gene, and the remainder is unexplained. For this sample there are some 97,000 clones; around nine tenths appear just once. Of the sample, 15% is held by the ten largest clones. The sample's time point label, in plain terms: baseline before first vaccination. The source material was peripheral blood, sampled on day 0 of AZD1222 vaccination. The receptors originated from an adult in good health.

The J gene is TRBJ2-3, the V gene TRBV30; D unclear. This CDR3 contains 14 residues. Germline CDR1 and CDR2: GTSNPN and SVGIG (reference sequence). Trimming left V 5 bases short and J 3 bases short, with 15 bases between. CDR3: CAWLKGLRTDTQYF. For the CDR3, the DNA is TGTGCCTGGCTGAAGGGCCTAAGGACAGATACGCAGTATTTT.

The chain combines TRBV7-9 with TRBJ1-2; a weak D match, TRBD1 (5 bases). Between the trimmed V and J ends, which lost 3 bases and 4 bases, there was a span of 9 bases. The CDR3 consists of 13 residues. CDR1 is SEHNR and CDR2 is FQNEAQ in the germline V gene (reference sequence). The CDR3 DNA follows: TGTGCCAGCAGCTTGGCACAGGCCTATGGCTACACCTTC. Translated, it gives CASSLAQAYGYTF.

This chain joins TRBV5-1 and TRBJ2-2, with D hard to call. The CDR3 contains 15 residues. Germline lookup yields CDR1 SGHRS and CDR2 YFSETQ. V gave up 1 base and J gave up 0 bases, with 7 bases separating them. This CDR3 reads CASSLRIANTGELFF. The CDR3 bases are TGCGCCAGCAGCTTGAGGATCGCGAACACCGGGGAGCTGTTTTTT.

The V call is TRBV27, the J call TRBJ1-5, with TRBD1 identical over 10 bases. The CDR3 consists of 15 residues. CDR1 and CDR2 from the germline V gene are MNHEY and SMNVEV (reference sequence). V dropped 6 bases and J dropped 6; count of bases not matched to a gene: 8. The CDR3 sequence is CASSPTGGGIQPQHF. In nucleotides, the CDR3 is TGTGCCAGCAGCCCGACAGGGGGCGGAATTCAGCCCCAGCATTTT.

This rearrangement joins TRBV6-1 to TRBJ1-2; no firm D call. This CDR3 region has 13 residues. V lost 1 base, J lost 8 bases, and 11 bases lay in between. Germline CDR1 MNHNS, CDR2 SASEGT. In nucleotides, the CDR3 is TGTGCCAGCAGTGAAGTAACCTCTGGGGGCTACACCTTC. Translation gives CASSEVTSGGYTF.

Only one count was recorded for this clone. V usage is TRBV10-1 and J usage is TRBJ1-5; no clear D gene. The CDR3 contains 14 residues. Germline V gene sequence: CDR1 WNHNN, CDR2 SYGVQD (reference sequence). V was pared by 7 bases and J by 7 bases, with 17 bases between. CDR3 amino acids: CASNGSRRRQPQHF. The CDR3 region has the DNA TGCGCCAGCAATGGGTCGAGGAGACGACAGCCCCAGCATTTT.

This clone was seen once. This chain's CDR3 is CASSLQPNTEAFF. DNA for the CDR3: TGTGCCAGCAGCTTACAGCCGAACACTGAAGCTTTCTTT. This chain links TRBV7-2 with TRBJ1-1; the D is unclear. Trimming cost V 2 bases and J 1 base, with 5 bases left between them. In germline, CDR1 is SGHTA, CDR2 FQGNSA. The CDR3 length is 13 residues.

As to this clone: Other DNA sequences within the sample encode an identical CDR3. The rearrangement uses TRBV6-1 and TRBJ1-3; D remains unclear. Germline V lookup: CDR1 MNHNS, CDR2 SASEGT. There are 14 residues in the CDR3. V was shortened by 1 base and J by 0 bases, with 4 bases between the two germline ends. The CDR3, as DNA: TGTGCCAGCAGTGAAGGGAGCTCTGGAAACACCATATATTTT. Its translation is CASSEGSSGNTIYF.

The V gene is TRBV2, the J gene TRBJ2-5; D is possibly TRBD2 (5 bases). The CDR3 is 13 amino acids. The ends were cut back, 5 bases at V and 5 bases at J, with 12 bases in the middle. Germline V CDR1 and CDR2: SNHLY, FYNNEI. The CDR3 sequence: CASSLDWRETQYF. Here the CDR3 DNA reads TGTGCCAGCAGTCTTGATTGGAGGGAGACCCAGTACTTC. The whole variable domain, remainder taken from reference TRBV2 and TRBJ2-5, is EPEVTQTPSHQVTQMGQEVILRCVPISNHLYFYWYRQILGQKVEFLVSFYNNEISEKSEIFDDQFSVERPDGSNFTLKIRSTKLEDSAMYFCASSLDWRETQYFGPGTRLLVL.

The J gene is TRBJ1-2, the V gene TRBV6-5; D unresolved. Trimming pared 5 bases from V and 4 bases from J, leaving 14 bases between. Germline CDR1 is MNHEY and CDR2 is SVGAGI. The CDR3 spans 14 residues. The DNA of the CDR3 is TGTGCCAGCAGTATGGACCAGGACGTCTATGGCTACACCTTC. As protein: CASSMDQDVYGYTF.

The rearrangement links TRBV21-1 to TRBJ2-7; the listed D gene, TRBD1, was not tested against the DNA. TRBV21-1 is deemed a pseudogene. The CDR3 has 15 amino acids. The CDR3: CASSRIRDRAGEQYF. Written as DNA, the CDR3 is TGTGCCAGCAGCAGAATCCGGGACAGGGCGGGCGAGCAGTACTTC.

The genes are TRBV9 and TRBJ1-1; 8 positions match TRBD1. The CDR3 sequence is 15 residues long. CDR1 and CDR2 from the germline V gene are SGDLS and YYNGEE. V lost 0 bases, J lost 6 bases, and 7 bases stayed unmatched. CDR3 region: CASSVDGQGRAEAFF. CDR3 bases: TGTGCCAGCAGCGTAGACGGACAGGGTCGGGCTGAAGCTTTCTTT.